This T cell receptor beta chain was found in a study of blood T cells in healthy people across ages (dated by TCRdb to 2015 to 2017). About the full investigation: In model experiments, template switching captured about one uniquely barcoded TCR beta cDNA molecule for every two T cells. Using deep sequencing normalized with unique cDNA molecular identifiers, the study measured how TCR beta repertoire diversity changes with age. The donors were split into four age groups: young (average roughly 15 years), middle-aged (over 35), aged (over 55) and long-lived (approximately 89). To avoid experimental bias, donors of different ages were distributed randomly across sequencing lanes. Using the same blood draw, the study looked at two additional independent replicas of 1 million unique cDNA reads for two donors, one aged 18 to 29 and the other aged 80 or older.

Overall study outcomes, separate from this receptor: Observed TCR beta diversity per million T cells fell roughly linearly with age, and a significant reduction was already apparent by age roughly 40. Estimates of total diversity based on one million sequenced T cells were considered lower bounds and underestimates. Because the CMV infection status of the donors was unknown, age-related changes in expanded clonotypes may potentially have been confounded. Compared with the aged group, the long-lived group had more naive CD4+ T cells, fewer expanded clones and increased TCR diversity, a pattern suggesting age selection. The percentage of naive T cells measured by flow cytometry correlated strongly with observed TCR beta diversity. Conclusive comparison of naive and antigen-experienced compartments was prevented by the profiling of bulk unsorted PBMCs.

To prepare the library, 5' RACE was applied. Instrument used: Illumina HiSeq 2500. The second PCR ran for roughly 7 to 12 cycles and used a J-beta primer mix along with a sample-barcoded 5' primer. A template-switch 5' adaptor carrying 12 random nucleotides introduced a unique molecular identifier onto each TCR beta cDNA molecule. At least 2.5 million CDR3-containing paired-end reads were obtained from each sample. All of the RNA was converted into first-strand cDNA using the Mint cDNA synthesis kit, with a TRBC-specific oligonucleotide serving as the primer. Following uracil-DNA glycosylase treatment, all cDNA underwent a first 18-cycle PCR with the universal primers M1SS and BC2_uni_R. The original methods were these. For normalization, 1 million high-quality reads were randomly selected from each sample, with every read carrying a distinct molecular identifier. Instead of being binned into consensus sequences, reads with shared molecular identifiers were discarded. MiTCR, run with a Q25 quality threshold and the strictest error-elimination algorithm, handled CDR3 identification, clonotype clustering and error correction. A nonparametric unseen species model with Euler transformation was used to estimate a lower bound on total TCR beta diversity. The public reads were quality trimmed at Q25 with fastp and then assembled into clones with MiXCR by TCRdb, keeping productive beta chains. Rows merge per CDR3 protein into single entries with the most common DNA and genes. None of the V and J calls come from the authors' own analysis; TCRdb made them. The sample table records about 1.8 million distinct CDR3 sequences; around half of these occur just once. The ten largest clones represent less than 2.5% of the sample.

CDR1 is given as LGHNA and CDR2 as YNFKEQ, both from the germline V gene. The CDR3 sequence holds 14 residues, the cysteine and phenylalanine included. The retained sequence is limited to the CDR3, 42 bases, with the frame set at the first base. Unmatched junction bases come to 3, with V trimmed by 8 bases and J by 4 bases. For this clonotype: Its antigen remains unidentified. Per-nucleotide qualities are absent, and no much larger clonotype sits a single base away.

The donors were about 40 Caucasian individuals from Russia, aged roughly 6 to 90 years, who were systemically healthy. Each donor gave ten milliliters of peripheral blood, drawn into EDTA-treated Vacutainer tubes. Ficoll-Paque density-gradient centrifugation was used to isolate PBMCs, with at least 6 million per sample. Trizol reagent was used to extract total RNA from the PBMCs, yielding at least 6 micrograms per sample. The percentages of naive CD45RAhigh/CD27high T cells were determined by flow cytometry on a PBMC aliquot from every donor. The chain is encoded by TRBV4-2 joined to TRBJ2-1; the central 12 bases match TRBD2. Source material: blood. The receptor's source is a woman aged 40 to 50 in good health. The DNA sequence is as follows: TGTGCCAGCGAGACTAGCGGGGGTTACAATGAGCAGTTCTTC. Translated, it reads CASETSGGYNEQFF.